One and the same sample provided the 28 T cell receptor beta chains below, sequenced in a study of beta chain features in type 1 diabetes. The study's findings and limits: Type 1 diabetes patients had moderately but significantly shorter TCRB CDR3s in all four CD4+ subsets.

Every isolated RNA sample was fully reverse transcribed, so sequencing captured expressed TCRB transcripts. TCRdb's table, derived via immunoSEQ multiplex PCR, lists solely in-frame clones and lacks some. The sample contains hundreds of thousands of clones, more than 12% of which appear only once. Their antigens are not known. Sequenced: naive CD4+ T cells from blood. The receptors come from a man aged 18 to 29 with type 1 diabetes.

This clone was detected only a few times. The rearrangement links TRBV7-2 to TRBJ2-7, with D tentatively TRBD2 (6 bases). Per the germline V gene, CDR1 is SGHTA and CDR2 is FQGNSA. There are 15 residues in the CDR3. Between the trimmed V and J ends, which lost 5 bases and 6 bases, there was a span of 20 bases. CDR3 protein: CASSPDAGPGSEQYF. DNA of the CDR3: TGTGCCAGCAGCCCCGATGCGGGACCGGGGAGCGAGCAGTACTTC.

This clone has just a few counts. Other DNA sequences in the same sample also yield this CDR3. The CDR3 loop reads CASSAGGQSNQPQHF. In DNA, the CDR3 is TGTGCCAGCAGCGCCGGGGGACAGTCCAATCAGCCCCAGCATTTT. The chain recombines TRBV9 with TRBJ1-5; TRBD1 matches at 7 bases. Germline CDR1 is SGDLS and CDR2 is YYNGEE. The CDR3 covers 15 residues. V shed 3 bases, J shed 3 bases, and the junction held 6 bases outside the gene matches.

This clone was seen more than once but under ten times. The chain couples TRBV19 to TRBJ2-7, with TRBD1 matching 7 bases. Germline lookup yields CDR1 LNHDA and CDR2 SQIVND (reference sequence). J lost 2 bases, V lost 6 bases, and 16 bases had no gene match. The CDR3 is 17 amino acids. CDR3 sequence (DNA): TGTGCCAGTAGCCCTCTCATCATTACAGGGGCAACCTACGAGCAGTACTTC. Translation gives CASSPLIITGATYEQYF.

The V call is TRBV11-1, the J call TRBJ2-1, with 10 bases identical to TRBD2. Trimming cost V 4 bases and J 4 bases; bases outside gene matches: 7. Germline lookup yields CDR1 SGHAT and CDR2 FQDESV (reference sequence). The CDR3 extends over 16 amino acids. Here the CDR3 DNA reads TGTGCCAGCAGCTCCACCGGGACTAGCGTTTACAATGAGCAGTTCTTC. Translation: CASSSTGTSVYNEQFF. The whole variable domain, remainder taken from reference TRBV11-1 and TRBJ2-1, is EAEVAQSPRYKITEKSQAVAFWCDPISGHATLYWYRQILGQGPELLVQFQDESVVDDSQLPKDRFSAERLKGVDSTLKIQPAELGDSAMYLCASSSTGTSVYNEQFFGPGTRLTVL.

V is TRBV5-1 and J is TRBJ1-1; D gene ambiguous. This CDR3 region has 15 residues. In germline, CDR1 is SGHRS, CDR2 YFSETQ. Between the trimmed V and J ends, which lost 4 bases and 3 bases, there was a span of 16 bases. CDR3 sequence reads: CASSLRPPVDTEAFF. As DNA, the CDR3 is TGCGCCAGCAGCCTTAGACCACCGGTGGACACTGAAGCTTTCTTT.

This clone was seen a handful of times. V is TRBV7-9 and J is TRBJ1-2, with D possibly matching TRBD1 (6 bases). CDR3 length: 13 amino acids. The germline V gene has CDR1 SEHNR and CDR2 FQNEAQ (reference sequence). Trimming removed 3 bases from V and 6 bases from J, with 11 bases in between. The CDR3 here is CASSFTGFNGYTF. The CDR3 nucleotides are TGTGCCAGCAGCTTCACAGGGTTCAATGGCTACACCTTC.

The rearrangement uses TRBV15 and TRBJ2-1; D might be TRBD1 or TRBD2, each matching 5 bases. V lost 2 bases, J lost 3 bases, and 17 bases lay in between. Germline CDR1 reads LNHNV; CDR2 reads YYDKDF (reference sequence). The CDR3 spans 17 residues. Here the CDR3 reads CATSRSSGTASYNEQFF. In DNA, the CDR3 is TGTGCCACCAGCAGATCCTCCGGGACGGCGAGCTACAATGAGCAGTTCTTC.

V is TRBV25-1 and J is TRBJ1-1, with a tentative D call TRBD1 (5 bases). The V end was cut by 6 bases, the J end by 5 bases, with 16 bases between. The CDR3 is made up of 14 amino acids. The germline gives CDR1 MGHDK, CDR2 SYGVNS. The CDR3 DNA follows: TGTGCCAGCAGCGAAACAGGTTCTCGGACTGAAGCTTTCTTT. Encoded protein: CASSETGSRTEAFF.

This clone was seen only a few times. This chain connects TRBV6-5 to TRBJ1-2, with D perhaps TRBD1 (6 bases). Between the trimmed V and J ends, which lost 2 bases and 6 bases, there was a span of 16 bases. CDR1 MNHEY and CDR2 SVGAGI come from the germline V gene. CDR3 size: 15 residues. The CDR3: CASSYLARGLDGYTF. CDR3 coding DNA: TGTGCCAGCAGTTACCTCGCTAGGGGGTTGGATGGCTACACCTTC.

V and J are TRBV10-3 and TRBJ2-1, with D possibly TRBD2 on 7 matching bases. This CDR3 has 13 amino acids. Germline assignment: CDR1 ENHRY and CDR2 SYGVKD. V gave up 10 bases and J gave up 8 bases, with 18 bases separating them. CDR3 loop: CATRAPGGHEQFF. CDR3 sequence (DNA): TGTGCCACCCGGGCCCCCGGGGGGCATGAGCAGTTCTTC.

This clone was recorded a few times. The rearrangement joins TRBV14 to TRBJ2-2, with D unresolved. Trimming stripped 2 bases from V and 5 bases from J, with 9 bases between. Germline CDR1 and CDR2: SGHDN and FVKESK. This CDR3 has 14 residues. The chain's CDR3 is CASSQSLLTGELFF. As DNA, the CDR3 is TGTGCCAGCAGCCAATCACTCCTTACCGGGGAGCTGTTTTTT.

This clone appeared once. The chain uses TRBV5-1 and TRBJ1-2; no firm D call. The CDR3 length is 14 residues. Between the trimmed V and J ends, which lost 4 bases and 5 bases, there was a span of 15 bases. Germline V gene data show CDR1 as SGHRS and CDR2 as YFSETQ. CDR3 residues: CASSPARGDYGYTF. The CDR3 DNA sequence: TGCGCCAGCAGCCCGGCGCGGGGTGATTATGGCTACACCTTC. The full variable domain, its missing parts supplied by reference TRBV5-1 and TRBJ1-2, is KAGVTQTPRYLIKTRGQQVTLSCSPISGHRSVSWYQQTPGQGLQFLFEYFSETQRNKGNFPGRFSGRQFSNSRSEMNVSTLELGDSALYLCASSPARGDYGYTFGSGTRLTVV.

This rearrangement joins TRBV7-9 to TRBJ2-1; 7 bases line up with TRBD2. The CDR3 runs 16 residues. Germline V gives CDR1 SEHNR, CDR2 FQNEAQ (reference sequence). V shed 1 base and J 6 bases; nucleotides not matched to a gene: 9. CDR3 coding DNA: TGTGCCAGCAGCTTAGGGGCTAGCGGATCCAGCAATGAGCAGTTCTTC. Residues: CASSLGASGSSNEQFF.

This rearrangement joins TRBV4-3 to TRBJ2-5; D not resolved. V lost 1 base to trimming and J lost 3 bases, with 3 bases between them. CDR3 length: 12 amino acids. CDR1 and CDR2 from the germline V gene are LGHNA and YSLEER. The CDR3 sequence: CASSQAEETQYF. DNA for the CDR3: TGCGCCAGCAGCCAAGCTGAAGAGACCCAGTACTTC.

This clone came up a few times. The chain uses TRBV18 and TRBJ2-2; no clear D gene. There are 13 residues in the CDR3. Germline assignment: CDR1 KGHSH and CDR2 LQKENI. The V and J ends lost 2 bases and 10 bases respectively, with 11 bases between them. For the CDR3, the DNA is TGTGCCAGCTCACCATCGACTTTCGAGGAGCTGTTTTTT. Protein sequence: CASSPSTFEELFF.

V usage is TRBV11-2 and J usage is TRBJ1-1; D gene ambiguous. The CDR3 is made up of 14 amino acids. Germline V CDR1 and CDR2: SGHAT, FQNNGV. V was cut by 0 bases and J by 1 base, with 6 bases left in between. The CDR3 is CASSLDLGNTEAFF. The CDR3 DNA reads TGTGCCAGCAGCTTAGACCTTGGGAACACTGAAGCTTTCTTT.

As to this clone: Mismatch with germline at one junction end may stem from a read error. The chain links TRBV7-9 to TRBJ2-1, with D possibly TRBD2 on 6 matching bases. Germline V gene sequence: CDR1 SEHNR, CDR2 FQNEAQ (reference sequence). This CDR3 has 14 residues. The CDR3 DNA sequence: TGTGCCAGCAGCTTACAAATTAGCGGCAATGAGCCGTTCTTC. Translation gives CASSLQISGNEPFF.

The rearrangement uses TRBV15 and TRBJ2-5; tentative D call: TRBD1 (6 bases). The germline V gene has CDR1 LNHNV and CDR2 YYDKDF (reference sequence). This CDR3 region has 14 residues. V was shortened by 1 base and J by 4 bases, with 10 bases between the two germline ends. The CDR3 nucleotides are TGTGCCACCAGCAGAGCCACAGGGACAGAGACCCAGTACTTC. Translated, it gives CATSRATGTETQYF.

The chain uses TRBV5-4 and TRBJ2-7; D is possibly TRBD1 (7 bases). Germline CDR1 is SGHNT and CDR2 is YYREEE (reference sequence). This CDR3 contains 15 residues. With 4 bases removed from V and 4 bases from J, the gap between germline ends came to 18 bases. The CDR3: CASSPRPGGSYEQYF. The CDR3 region has the DNA TGTGCCAGCAGCCCCCGGCCAGGGGGGTCGTACGAGCAGTACTTC.

This chain connects TRBV27 to TRBJ1-4, with D possibly being TRBD1 (5 bases). Germline loops: CDR1 MNHEY, CDR2 SMNVEV (reference sequence). Between the trimmed V and J ends, which lost 4 bases and 8 bases, there was a span of 14 bases. This CDR3 has 14 amino acids. CDR3 sequence: CASSSPGRGEKLFF. The CDR3 DNA follows: TGTGCCAGCAGTTCTCCGGGACGGGGGGAAAAACTGTTTTTT.

The V and J genes are TRBV28 and TRBJ2-5, with unresolved D. V shed 3 bases and J shed 7 bases, with 9 bases lying between them. The germline V gene has CDR1 MDHEN and CDR2 SYDVKM. The CDR3 length is 12 residues. The DNA of the CDR3 is TGTGCCAGCAGTTTCTCTGTGACGACCCAGTACTTC. As protein: CASSFSVTTQYF.

The chain joins TRBV10-3 to TRBJ2-1; the D call may be TRBD1 or TRBD2 (5 bases each). CDR1 and CDR2 from the germline V gene are ENHRY and SYGVKD. V was cut by 9 bases and J by 5 bases, with 17 bases left in between. This CDR3 has 14 amino acids. DNA for the CDR3: TGTGCCATTTGGGACGCTAGGACAAACAATGAGCAGTTCTTC. The encoded protein is CAIWDARTNNEQFF.

The chain has TRBV1 and TRBJ2-5; the DNA was not used to check the table's D call, TRBD2. TRBV1 is recorded as a pseudogene. The CDR3 spans 14 residues. The CDR3 loop is CTIRTSGRLETQYF. The DNA of the CDR3 is TGCACCATCCGGACTAGCGGGAGGTTAGAGACCCAGTACTTC.

This clone was recorded a few times. V and J are TRBV27 and TRBJ1-2, with D possibly matching TRBD1 (5 bases). Germline values: CDR1 MNHEY, CDR2 SMNVEV (reference sequence). The CDR3 contains 16 residues. Trimming took 4 bases from V and 5 from J, leaving 20 bases between them. The CDR3 loop is CASSSIGTAPYYGYTF. The DNA of the CDR3 is TGTGCCAGCAGTTCCATAGGGACGGCACCTTATTATGGCTACACCTTC.

The table lists this clone with a few counts. V and J are TRBV6-5 and TRBJ2-1, with a tentative D call TRBD2 (6 bases). The CDR3 extends over 15 amino acids. CDR1 is MNHEY and CDR2 is SVGAGI in the germline V gene. V lost 2 bases and J lost 7, with 15 bases in between. The DNA for the CDR3 is TGTGCCAGCAGTTACGGGGGGATGGAGGGGAATGAGCAGTTCTTC. Translation: CASSYGGMEGNEQFF.

V usage is TRBV30 and J usage is TRBJ2-7; D is perhaps TRBD1 (5 bases). Trimming took 2 bases from V and 3 from J, leaving 11 bases between them. The germline V gene has CDR1 GTSNPN and CDR2 SVGIG (reference sequence). This CDR3 spans 13 amino acids. The chain's CDR3 is CAWSPLDSYEQYF. The CDR3 nucleotides are TGTGCCTGGAGTCCCCTCGACAGCTACGAGCAGTACTTC.

This clone has only a few counts. The chain employs TRBV5-1 and TRBJ2-1; D is perhaps TRBD1 (6 bases). V was shortened by 4 bases and J by 0 bases, with 11 bases between the two germline ends. CDR1 and CDR2 (germline): SGHRS, YFSETQ. This CDR3 contains 15 residues. This chain's CDR3 is CASSQYRVSYNEQFF. The DNA for the CDR3 is TGCGCCAGCAGCCAGTACAGGGTCTCCTACAATGAGCAGTTCTTC. Looking up the rest from reference TRBV5-1 and TRBJ2-1 gives the full variable domain: KAGVTQTPRYLIKTRGQQVTLSCSPISGHRSVSWYQQTPGQGLQFLFEYFSETQRNKGNFPGRFSGRQFSNSRSEMNVSTLELGDSALYLCASSQYRVSYNEQFFGPGTRLTVL.

This clone has a handful of counts. V usage is TRBV9 and J usage is TRBJ2-1, with 9 nucleotides matching TRBD1. This CDR3 has 16 residues. Trimming took 3 bases from V and 10 from J; bases not matched to a gene: 14. Germline lookup yields CDR1 SGDLS and CDR2 YYNGEE. DNA of the CDR3: TGTGCCAGCAGCGCGGATTCCGGGACAGGGTATCAGGAGCAGTTCTTC. Encoded protein: CASSADSGTGYQEQFF.